The clone carrying this TCR beta chain was observed once. Antigen specificity is unknown. The record originates from a study of shared clonotypes between healthy human individuals. General study points: The naive CD4 repertoires of a few donors were compared, and roughly 5% of clonotypes were shared.

Measured with immunoSEQ multiplex PCR; TCRdb has only the in-frame clones, and not every one. Of 550,000 to 700,000 clones in the sample, 60% to 75% were seen once. This receptor was identified in a woman between 25 and 40 years old in good health. Sequenced: memory CD4+ T cells sorted from blood. Indicated subset: CD45RA-negative fraction.

In nucleotides, the CDR3 is TGTGCCAGCAGCAGAACAGCTACTAATGAAAAACTGTTTTTT. This codes for CASSRTATNEKLFF. The genes are TRBV6-5 and TRBJ1-4; D not certain. The germline V gene encodes CDR1 MNHEY and CDR2 SVGAGI. The CDR3 totals 14 residues. Trimming stripped 6 bases from V and 2 bases from J, with 10 bases between.